These T cell receptor beta chains were read from a single sample in a study of blood T cell repertoires in COVID-19. Generated by immunoSEQ multiplex PCR, the TCRdb table keeps only in-frame clones and is missing some. The data contain 200,000 to 250,000 clones, roughly 85% of them singletons. Sequenced: PBMCs or T cells enriched from blood (not recorded which). These receptor sequences come from a woman aged 40 to 50 with acute COVID-19. Both conserved end residues are part of each CDR3. Fields, in order: CDR3 length, V gene, clone size, J gene, D gene, CDR3 protein, CDR3 DNA. The D gene is left open where the match is weak. Clone size is not always given. Where it is, it says once, few, many or a class for expanded clones.

15	TRBV5-4	once	TRBJ2-5	-	CASSRGSPLRETQYF	TGTGCCAGCAGCCGCGGGTCACCTCTTCGAGAGACCCAGTACTTC
15	TRBV5-8	-	TRBJ2-7	TRBD1	CASASGDRRIYEQYF	TGTGCCAGTGCTTCGGGGGACAGGAGAATTTACGAGCAGTACTTC
17	TRBV5-1	-	TRBJ2-7	TRBD2	CASRERTSGLFSYEQYF	TGCGCCAGCCGGGAAAGGACTAGCGGGCTCTTCTCCTACGAGCAGTACTTC
18	TRBV4-2	-	TRBJ2-7	TRBD2	CASSRTPGLAREGYEQYF	TGTGCCAGCAGCCGAACACCGGGACTAGCGAGGGAAGGCTACGAGCAGTACTTC
14	TRBV2	-	TRBJ2-3	TRBD1	CASRTGTGTDTQYF	TGTGCCAGCAGGACAGGGACGGGCACAGATACGCAGTATTTT
16	TRBV7-2	few	TRBJ2-2	TRBD2	CASSLRGRGSPGELFF	TGTGCCAGCAGCCTAAGGGGTCGCGGGAGTCCCGGGGAGCTGTTTTTT
15	TRBV19	-	TRBJ1-4	-	CASKGGAGGEEKLFF	TGTGCCAGTAAAGGGGGGGCCGGGGGCGAGGAAAAACTGTTTTTT
13	TRBV10-2	-	TRBJ1-2	-	CASSESYNYGYTF	TGCGCCAGCAGTGAGTCGTATAACTATGGCTACACCTTC
15	TRBV6-5	-	TRBJ1-1	-	CASSYSRRGNTEAFF	TGTGCCAGCAGTTACTCGAGGAGGGGTAACACTGAAGCTTTCTTT
15	TRBV3-1/TRBV3-2	-	TRBJ2-1	TRBD2	CASSSTSGSYNEQFF	TGTGCCAGCAGCTCGACTAGCGGGAGTTACAATGAGCAGTTCTTC
15	TRBV19	once	TRBJ1-6	TRBD1	CASRPKGQMNSPLHF	TGTGCCAGTCGTCCTAAGGGACAGATGAATTCACCCCTCCACTTT
13	TRBV7-9	-	TRBJ2-3	-	CASSFLAADTQYF	TGTGCCAGCAGCTTTCTAGCCGCAGATACGCAGTATTTT
14	TRBV7-6	-	TRBJ1-1	-	CASKFDTTNTEAFF	TGTGCCAGCAAATTTGACACCACGAACACTGAAGCTTTCTTT